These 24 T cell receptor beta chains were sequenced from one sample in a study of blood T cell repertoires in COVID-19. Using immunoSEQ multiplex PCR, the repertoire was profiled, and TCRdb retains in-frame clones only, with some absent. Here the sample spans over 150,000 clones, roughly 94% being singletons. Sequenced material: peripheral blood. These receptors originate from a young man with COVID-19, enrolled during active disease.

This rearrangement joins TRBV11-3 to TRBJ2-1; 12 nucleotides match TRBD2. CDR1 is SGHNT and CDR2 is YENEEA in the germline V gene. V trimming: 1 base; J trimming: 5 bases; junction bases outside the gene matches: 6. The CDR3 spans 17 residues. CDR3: CASSLVVGLAGNNEQFF. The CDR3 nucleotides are TGTGCCAGCAGCTTAGTAGTGGGACTAGCGGGTAACAATGAGCAGTTCTTC.

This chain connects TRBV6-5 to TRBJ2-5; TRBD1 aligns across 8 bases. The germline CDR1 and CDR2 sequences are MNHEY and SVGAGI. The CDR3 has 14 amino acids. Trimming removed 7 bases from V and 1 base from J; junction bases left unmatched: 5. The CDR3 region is CASIVDRGQETQYF. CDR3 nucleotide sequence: TGTGCCAGCATTGTTGACAGGGGCCAAGAGACCCAGTACTTC.

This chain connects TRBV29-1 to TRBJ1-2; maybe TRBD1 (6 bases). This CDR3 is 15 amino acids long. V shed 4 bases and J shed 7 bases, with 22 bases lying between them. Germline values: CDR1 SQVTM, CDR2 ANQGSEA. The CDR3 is CSVAGRGGFGSGYTF. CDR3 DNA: TGCAGCGTTGCTGGCAGGGGAGGGTTTGGAAGTGGCTACACCTTC.

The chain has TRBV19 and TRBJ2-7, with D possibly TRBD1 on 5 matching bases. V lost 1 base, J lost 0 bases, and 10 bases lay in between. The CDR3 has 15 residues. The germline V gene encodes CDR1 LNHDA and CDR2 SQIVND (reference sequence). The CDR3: CASSIGGTGSYEQYF. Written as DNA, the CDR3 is TGTGCCAGTAGTATAGGGGGCACGGGCTCCTACGAGCAGTACTTC.

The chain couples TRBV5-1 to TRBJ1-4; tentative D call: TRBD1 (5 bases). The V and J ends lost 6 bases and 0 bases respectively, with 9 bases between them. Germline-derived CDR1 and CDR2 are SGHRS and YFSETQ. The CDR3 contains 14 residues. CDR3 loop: CASKQETTNEKLFF. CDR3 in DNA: TGCGCCAGCAAACAGGAAACAACTAATGAAAAACTGTTTTTT.

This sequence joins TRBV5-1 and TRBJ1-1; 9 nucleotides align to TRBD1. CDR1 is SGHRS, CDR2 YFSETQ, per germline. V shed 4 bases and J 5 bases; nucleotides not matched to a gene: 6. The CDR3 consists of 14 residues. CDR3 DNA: TGCGCCAGCAGCAGCGAGGGACAGGGAACTGAAGCTTTCTTT. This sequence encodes CASSSEGQGTEAFF.

CDR3 bases: TGTGCCAGCAGTGTCAGCCGACAGGGGAACACTGAAGCTTTCTTT. Its translation is CASSVSRQGNTEAFF. The rearrangement links TRBV27 to TRBJ1-1, with 7 bases that match TRBD1. V dropped 5 bases and J dropped 1; count of bases not matched to a gene: 7. From germline, CDR1 is MNHEY and CDR2 SMNVEV (reference sequence). The CDR3 sequence is 15 residues long.

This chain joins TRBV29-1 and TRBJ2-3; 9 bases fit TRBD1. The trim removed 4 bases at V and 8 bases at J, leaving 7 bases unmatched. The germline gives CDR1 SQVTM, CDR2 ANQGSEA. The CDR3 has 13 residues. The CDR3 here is CSVVGTGGSTQYF. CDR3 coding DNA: TGCAGCGTTGTAGGAACAGGGGGCTCTACGCAGTATTTT.

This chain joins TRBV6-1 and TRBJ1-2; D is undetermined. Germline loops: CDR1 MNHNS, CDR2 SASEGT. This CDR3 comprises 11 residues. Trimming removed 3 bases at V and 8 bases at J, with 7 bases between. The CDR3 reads CASSEEEGYTF. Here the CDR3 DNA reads TGTGCCAGCAGTGAGGAGGAGGGCTACACCTTC.

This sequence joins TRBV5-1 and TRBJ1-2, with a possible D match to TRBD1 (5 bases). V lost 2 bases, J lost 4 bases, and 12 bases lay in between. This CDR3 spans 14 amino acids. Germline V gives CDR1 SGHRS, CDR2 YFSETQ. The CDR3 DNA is TGCGCCAGCAGCTTTACTCAGGGATCCTATGGCTACACCTTC. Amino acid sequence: CASSFTQGSYGYTF.

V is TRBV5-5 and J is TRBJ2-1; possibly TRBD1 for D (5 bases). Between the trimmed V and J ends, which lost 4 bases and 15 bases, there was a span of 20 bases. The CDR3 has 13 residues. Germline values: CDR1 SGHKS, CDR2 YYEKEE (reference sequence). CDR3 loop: CASSPRGELHMFF. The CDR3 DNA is TGTGCCAGCAGCCCAAGGGGCGAACTTCACATGTTCTTC.

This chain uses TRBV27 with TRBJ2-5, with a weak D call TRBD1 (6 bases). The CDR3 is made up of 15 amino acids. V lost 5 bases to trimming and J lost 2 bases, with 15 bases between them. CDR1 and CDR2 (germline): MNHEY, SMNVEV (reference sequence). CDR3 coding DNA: TGTGCCAGCAGTCAGGGGTGGAGTGGTCAAGAGACCCAGTACTTC. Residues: CASSQGWSGQETQYF.

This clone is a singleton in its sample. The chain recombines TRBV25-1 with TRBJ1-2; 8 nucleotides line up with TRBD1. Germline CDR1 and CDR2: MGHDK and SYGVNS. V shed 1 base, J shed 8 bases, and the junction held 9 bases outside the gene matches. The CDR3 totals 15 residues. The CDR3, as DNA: TGTGCCAGCAGTGAATGGAGGACAGGGCCTTTAGGCTACACCTTC. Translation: CASSEWRTGPLGYTF.

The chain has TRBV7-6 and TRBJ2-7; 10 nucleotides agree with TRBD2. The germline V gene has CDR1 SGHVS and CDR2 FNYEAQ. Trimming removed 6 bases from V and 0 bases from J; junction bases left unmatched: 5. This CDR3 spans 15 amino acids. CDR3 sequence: CASRSGTSASYEQYF. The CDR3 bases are TGTGCCAGCAGATCCGGGACTAGCGCCTCCTACGAGCAGTACTTC. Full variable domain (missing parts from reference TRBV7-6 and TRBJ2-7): GAGVSQSPRYKVTKRGQDVALRCDPISGHVSLYWYRQALGQGPEFLTYFNYEAQQDKSGLPNDRFSAERPEGSISTLTIQRTEQRDSAMYRCASRSGTSASYEQYFGPGTRLTVT.

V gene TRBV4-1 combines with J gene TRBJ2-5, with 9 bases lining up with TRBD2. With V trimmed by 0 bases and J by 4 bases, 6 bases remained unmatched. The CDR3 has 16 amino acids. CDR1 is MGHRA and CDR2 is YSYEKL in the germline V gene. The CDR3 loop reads CASSQERAGGPETQYF. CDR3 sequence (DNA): TGCGCCAGCAGCCAAGAACGGGCGGGGGGGCCAGAGACCCAGTACTTC.

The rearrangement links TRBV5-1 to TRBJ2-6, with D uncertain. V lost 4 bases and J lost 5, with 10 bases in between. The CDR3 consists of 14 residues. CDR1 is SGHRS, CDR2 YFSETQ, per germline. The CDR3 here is CASSPDGRANVLTF. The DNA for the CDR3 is TGCGCCAGCAGCCCTGATGGCCGGGCCAACGTCCTGACTTTC.

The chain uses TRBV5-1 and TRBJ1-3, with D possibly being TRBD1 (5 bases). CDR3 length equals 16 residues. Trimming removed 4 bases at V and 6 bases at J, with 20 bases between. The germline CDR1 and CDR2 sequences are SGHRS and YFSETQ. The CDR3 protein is CASSKLAVRGENTIYF. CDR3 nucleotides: TGCGCCAGCAGCAAACTCGCTGTACGGGGGGAAAACACCATATATTTT.

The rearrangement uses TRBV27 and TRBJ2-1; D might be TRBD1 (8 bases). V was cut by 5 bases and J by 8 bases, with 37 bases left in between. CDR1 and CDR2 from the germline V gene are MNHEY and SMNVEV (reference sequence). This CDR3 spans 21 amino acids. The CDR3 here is CASSPPGRGLGGPPDRDEQFF. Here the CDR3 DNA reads TGTGCCAGCAGTCCTCCCGGGCGGGGACTCGGGGGGCCTCCGGACAGGGATGAGCAGTTCTTC.

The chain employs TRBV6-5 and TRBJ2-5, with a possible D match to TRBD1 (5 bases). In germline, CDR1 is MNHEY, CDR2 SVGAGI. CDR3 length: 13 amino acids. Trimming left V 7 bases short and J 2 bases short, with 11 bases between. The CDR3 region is CASTPDRQETQYF. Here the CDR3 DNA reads TGTGCCAGCACCCCCGACAGACAAGAGACCCAGTACTTC.

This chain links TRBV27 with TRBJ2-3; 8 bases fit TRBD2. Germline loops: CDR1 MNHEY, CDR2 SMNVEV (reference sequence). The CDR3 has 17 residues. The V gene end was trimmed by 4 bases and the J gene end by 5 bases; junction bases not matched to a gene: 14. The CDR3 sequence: CASSWGSDSGVVDTQYF. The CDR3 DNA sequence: TGTGCCAGCAGTTGGGGGTCTGATAGCGGGGTTGTAGATACGCAGTATTTT.

The chain's CDR3 is CASRTGGPNTEAFF. CDR3 DNA: TGCGCCAGCAGAACAGGGGGACCGAACACTGAAGCTTTCTTT. The gene calls are TRBV5-1 and TRBJ1-1; 8 bases map to TRBD1. Germline CDR1 reads SGHRS; CDR2 reads YFSETQ. The CDR3 sequence is 14 residues long. The trim removed 5 bases at V and 1 base at J, leaving 4 bases unmatched.

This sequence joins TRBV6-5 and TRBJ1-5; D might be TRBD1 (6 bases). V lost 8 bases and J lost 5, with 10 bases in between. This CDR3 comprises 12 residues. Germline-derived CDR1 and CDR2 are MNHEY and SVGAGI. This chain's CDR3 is CASRQEDQPQHF. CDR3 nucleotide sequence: TGTGCCAGCCGACAGGAGGATCAGCCCCAGCATTTT.

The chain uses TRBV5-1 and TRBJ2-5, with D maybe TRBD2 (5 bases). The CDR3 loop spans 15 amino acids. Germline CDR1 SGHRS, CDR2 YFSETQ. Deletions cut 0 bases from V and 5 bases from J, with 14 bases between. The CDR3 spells CASSLGANRRETQYF. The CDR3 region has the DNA TGCGCCAGCAGCTTGGGGGCCAACCGGAGGGAGACCCAGTACTTC. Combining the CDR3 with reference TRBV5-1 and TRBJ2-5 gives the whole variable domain KAGVTQTPRYLIKTRGQQVTLSCSPISGHRSVSWYQQTPGQGLQFLFEYFSETQRNKGNFPGRFSGRQFSNSRSEMNVSTLELGDSALYLCASSLGANRRETQYFGPGTRLLVL.

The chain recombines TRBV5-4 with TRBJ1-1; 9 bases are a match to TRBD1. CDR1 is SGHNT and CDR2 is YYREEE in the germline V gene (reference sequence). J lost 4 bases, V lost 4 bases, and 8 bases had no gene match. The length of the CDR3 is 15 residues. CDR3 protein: CASSLKGQGITEAFF. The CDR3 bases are TGTGCCAGCAGCCTAAAAGGACAGGGGATCACTGAAGCTTTCTTT.